Described below is a single T cell receptor (beta chain) sequence and its context. What it binds is not known. The sample is drawn from a study of cytomegalovirus exposure and HLA in healthy donors. Study-wide findings and caveats: The authors enumerated around 150 TCR beta chains as linked to cytomegalovirus.

A roughly 120-subject validation cohort, separate from the approximately 720-subject first cohort, supplied the donors. The data were produced by immunoSEQ multiplex PCR, yet TCRdb's version contains in-frame clones alone and is incomplete. The sample includes tens of thousands of clones, 93% of them seen just once. Specimen: PBMCs. The TCR comes from a woman aged 25 to 39 in good health and CMV-seronegative.

CDR3 nucleotides: TGTGCCAGCAGCCCACGGACTAGCGGGAACACCGGGGAGCTGTTTTTT. Translation: CASSPRTSGNTGELFF. The rearrangement uses TRBV9 and TRBJ2-2; the match to TRBD2 covers 10 bases. Per germline, CDR1 SGDLS and CDR2 YYNGEE. Trimming took 4 bases from V and 1 from J; bases not matched to a gene: 4. The CDR3 contains 16 residues.